This T cell receptor (beta chain) appears in the sequencing data of a study of T-cell memory formation after mild COVID-19 (dated by TCRdb to the early 2020s). Regarding the complete study: Most TCR sequence clusters were specific to one of the two donors. Longitudinal TCRalpha and TCRbeta repertoire sequencing tracked T-cell clones expanding and contracting after mild COVID-19 in two donors. The cohort comprised two young, previously healthy adult volunteers, one female and one male.

Ficoll-Paque density gradient centrifugation was used to isolate PBMCs. Worth noting for this clonotype: What antigen it recognizes has not been identified. There are no base qualities to consult, and no much larger clone falls within one base.

Results and caveats for the whole study, not just this receptor: Contracting CD4+ clones appeared mostly in the CM and EM memory subsets, whereas CD8+ clones were enriched in EMRA. Only a couple of mild cases were covered by the study, and larger cohorts that include severe cases with pre-infection samples were considered necessary. Clones contracting from day 15 to 85 had balanced CD4/CD8 phenotypes, while a second wave expanding from day 15 to 37 was biased towards CD4+. SARS-CoV-2 specificity of the second-wave clones peaking on day 37 was not confirmed. Some responding clones were detected in pre-infection memory, which suggested that pre-existing cross-reactive memory T cells had joined the SARS-CoV-2 response.

The run used an Illumina NovaSeq 6000. TCRalpha and TCRbeta cDNA libraries were constructed by 5'RACE with constant-segment primers, with sample barcodes and unique molecular identifiers being introduced. Trizol reagent was used to extract RNA from every sample. Libraries were amplified in two PCR steps, with a second sample barcode and Illumina TruSeq adapters added in the second step. The libraries were sequenced on an Illumina NovaSeq using 2 x 150 bp paired-end reads. The original pipeline was this. The reads were demultiplexed and collapsed into UMI-guided consensus sequences using migec v1.2.7. Using mixcr v2.1.11, UMI consensuses were aligned to TRA and TRB V and J templates and then assembled into clonotypes. A clonotype was counted as expanded or contracted only when both edgeR and NoisET called the clonotype significant, with the noise models trained on biological replicates. For edgeR calls, the cutoffs were a false discovery rate-adjusted p below 0.01 and a log2 fold-change threshold of 1. As an exploratory analysis of dynamics, max-normalized trajectories of the 1000 most abundant clonotypes were examined by PCA with hierarchical clustering. Each responding clone was given a CD4 or CD8 phenotype based on the CD4+ and CD8+ repertoires, which had been sequenced separately. TCRdb reprocessing: public reads trimmed at Q25 with fastp, clones called with MiXCR, in-frame beta chains kept. Records with the same CDR3 protein are collapsed into one entry carrying the most frequent genes and DNA. TCRdb, rather than the study authors, made the V and J calls. In this sample the table shows fewer than 450,000 distinct CDR3 sequences, 20% to 25% of which occur a single time. The top ten constitute 8.5% to 9% of the sample.

The sequence was obtained from an adult woman who had mild COVID-19 (a few samples of this study predate the infection). The sample titles of this study are shuffled in the database, so cell type and time point are left out; the donor was told from shared clones. Source material: PBMCs or a T cell subset sorted from them (not recorded which).

Here is the DNA: TGTGCCAGCAGCGCGTATCCTAGCGGGAGGGCTGCACACGAGCAGTACTTC. It codes for CASSAYPSGRAAHEQYF. The sequence joins TRBV9 to TRBJ2-7, with 12 bases aligning to TRBD2. Measured from the cysteine to the phenylalanine, the CDR3 is 17 residues long. Only CDR3 DNA remains: 51 bases, in frame from the first base. From V the trimming removes 3 bases and from J it removes 5 bases, while the gene matches leave 12 bases of the junction unaccounted for. Via the germline V gene, CDR1 is SGDLS and CDR2 YYNGEE.